These 28 T cell receptor beta chains were all obtained from the same sample, sequenced in a study of shared clonotypes between healthy human individuals. Libraries were prepared by immunoSEQ multiplex PCR; TCRdb keeps only in-frame clonotypes and omits some of them. This sample has about 960,000 clones; 60% to 85% occur once, and the top ten carry approximately 1.5%. Input material: memory CD4+ T cells sorted from blood. The subset denotes: CD45RA-negative fraction. Receptors originate from a man aged 18 to 29 in good health.

This clone was found a few times. The same CDR3 can be traced to other DNA sequences in this sample. The chain recombines TRBV7-9 with TRBJ1-1, with no clear D. The CDR3 covers 13 residues. Looked up from germline, CDR1 is SEHNR and CDR2 is FQNEAQ (reference sequence). The V end was cut by 1 base, the J end by 2 bases, with 5 bases between. The DNA of the CDR3 is TGTGCCAGCAGCTTAGAAGAAAACACTGAAGCTTTCTTT. Encoded protein: CASSLEENTEAFF.

The chain couples TRBV19 to TRBJ1-4; weak D call: TRBD1 (5 bases). The CDR3 consists of 14 residues. Trimming stripped 6 bases from V and 5 bases from J, with 13 bases between. CDR1 and CDR2 (germline): LNHDA, SQIVND (reference sequence). The chain's CDR3 is CASSYGQSNEKLFF. The DNA for the CDR3 is TGTGCCAGTAGCTATGGACAATCAAATGAAAAACTGTTTTTT.

V usage is TRBV5-5 and J usage is TRBJ1-1; D uncertain. This CDR3 contains 14 residues. CDR1 and CDR2 (germline): SGHKS, YYEKEE (reference sequence). V dropped 4 bases and J dropped 6 bases, with 16 bases sitting between them. The CDR3 reads CASSPGDVAPEAFF. Written as DNA, the CDR3 is TGTGCCAGCAGCCCCGGCGACGTAGCTCCTGAAGCTTTCTTT.

The V gene is TRBV10-3, the J gene TRBJ2-1, with D uncertain. V was cut by 5 bases and J by 8 bases, with 10 bases left in between. This CDR3 is built from 12 residues. Germline CDR1 ENHRY, CDR2 SYGVKD. For the CDR3, the DNA is TGTGCCATCAGTAAGATTGGGGATGAGCAGTTCTTC. Translating it yields CAISKIGDEQFF.

The chain links TRBV9 to TRBJ2-7; D remains ambiguous. Between the trimmed V and J ends, which lost 0 bases and 3 bases, there was a span of 13 bases. This CDR3 has 15 residues. CDR1 is SGDLS, CDR2 YYNGEE, per germline. In DNA, the CDR3 is TGTGCCAGCAGCGTAGGTTTGGACCCCGTCTACGAGCAGTACTTC. It yields the protein CASSVGLDPVYEQYF.

This chain connects TRBV7-6 to TRBJ1-5, with D unresolved. CDR1 is SGHVS and CDR2 is FNYEAQ in the germline V gene. The V end lost 5 bases, the J end lost 5 bases, and 10 bases lay between the germline ends. The CDR3 consists of 13 residues. CDR3 residues: CASSGTRDQPQHF. The DNA for the CDR3 is TGTGCCAGCAGCGGAACCCGGGATCAGCCCCAGCATTTT.

CDR3 bases: TGTGCCAGCAGCCCTCGACAGGGGGCTAGCTATGGCTACACCTTC. Its protein product is CASSPRQGASYGYTF. The chain has TRBV7-2 and TRBJ1-2; TRBD1 matches 10 bases. Germline loops: CDR1 SGHTA, CDR2 FQGNSA. Unmatched junction bases numbered 7, after V lost 5 bases and J lost 4 bases. The CDR3 has 15 amino acids.

This chain connects TRBV5-1 to TRBJ1-1; D remains unclear. Per the germline V gene, CDR1 is SGHRS and CDR2 is YFSETQ. V gave up 3 bases and J gave up 8 bases, with 20 bases separating them. This CDR3 is 15 amino acids long. The CDR3 sequence is CASSSDGRGIGEAFF. The DNA of the CDR3 is TGCGCCAGCAGCTCGGACGGGCGGGGAATCGGGGAAGCTTTCTTT.

The V gene is TRBV25-1, the J gene TRBJ1-2; D gene unclear. The V end lost 7 bases, the J end lost 2 bases, and 11 bases lay between the germline ends. Germline V CDR1 and CDR2: MGHDK, SYGVNS. The CDR3 totals 13 residues. In nucleotides, the CDR3 is TGTGCCAGCACCTATGGGGAAAACTATGGCTACACCTTC. Amino acids: CASTYGENYGYTF.

The CDR3 is CASSRPLADEQYF. The CDR3 nucleotides are TGTGCCAGCAGCCGGCCCTTAGCGGACGAGCAGTACTTC. The V and J genes are TRBV5-4 and TRBJ2-7, with D perhaps matching TRBD2 (6 bases). The CDR3 length is 13 residues. The germline V gene has CDR1 SGHNT and CDR2 YYREEE (reference sequence). V lost 4 bases to trimming and J lost 5 bases, with 13 bases between them.

The V call is TRBV7-6, the J call TRBJ1-5, with TRBD1 matching 8 bases. The CDR3 covers 17 residues. The germline gives CDR1 SGHVS, CDR2 FNYEAQ. Trimming took 1 base from V and 0 from J; bases not matched to a gene: 5. The CDR3 here is CASSLVQGAYSNQPQHF. The CDR3 DNA follows: TGTGCCAGCAGCTTAGTGCAGGGGGCATATAGCAATCAGCCCCAGCATTTT.

This chain uses TRBV19 with TRBJ2-7; TRBD1 matches 11 bases. Trimming at V came to 5 bases and at J to 4 bases, leaving 4 bases not matched to a gene. The germline V gene has CDR1 LNHDA and CDR2 SQIVND (reference sequence). The CDR3 length is 14 residues. The CDR3 DNA follows: TGTGCCAGTAGTTTCCGGGACAGGGGGTACGAGCAGTACTTC. Translation: CASSFRDRGYEQYF.

This chain links TRBV9 with TRBJ2-5; TRBD2 matches 10 bases. CDR1 and CDR2 from the germline V gene are SGDLS and YYNGEE. The CDR3 extends over 15 amino acids. V lost 0 bases to trimming and J lost 7 bases; unmatched junction nucleotides: 6. CDR3 amino acids: CASSVEASGRRTQYF. For the CDR3, the DNA is TGTGCCAGCAGCGTAGAGGCTAGCGGGAGAAGGACCCAGTACTTC.

The chain combines TRBV6-1 with TRBJ2-2; 11 bases are a match to TRBD2. In germline, CDR1 is MNHNS, CDR2 SASEGT. J lost 1 base, V lost 6 bases, and 10 bases had no gene match. The CDR3 covers 18 residues. The CDR3 DNA reads as TGTGCCAGCAGGGAACTAGCGGGGGCCCTATGGAACACCGGGGAGCTGTTTTTT. Protein product: CASRELAGALWNTGELFF.

The V call is TRBV7-9, the J call TRBJ1-5; 9 bases line up with TRBD1. The CDR3 runs 15 residues. From germline, CDR1 is SEHNR and CDR2 FQNEAQ (reference sequence). V lost 4 bases and J lost 2; bases outside the gene matches: 3. The CDR3: CASSSGQGRNQPQHF. The DNA for the CDR3 is TGTGCCAGCAGCTCGGGACAGGGACGCAATCAGCCCCAGCATTTT.

The chain combines TRBV2 with TRBJ2-2; D is perhaps TRBD2 (6 bases). This CDR3 region has 15 residues. Germline CDR1 reads SNHLY; CDR2 reads FYNNEI. V shed 6 bases and J shed 1 base, with 12 bases lying between them. CDR3 sequence: CASRGGRQNTGELFF. The CDR3 DNA reads TGTGCCAGCAGGGGGGGACGGCAGAACACCGGGGAGCTGTTTTTT.

This sequence joins TRBV7-3 and TRBJ1-4, with D unclear. CDR1 and CDR2 from the germline V gene are SGHTA and FQGTGA. V was trimmed by 8 bases and J by 7 bases, leaving 14 bases between them. The CDR3 is made up of 13 amino acids. The CDR3: CASVEGRPEKLFF. In nucleotides, the CDR3 is TGTGCCAGCGTGGAGGGCCGCCCTGAAAAACTGTTTTTT. The whole variable domain, filled in from reference TRBV7-3 and TRBJ1-4, reads GAGVSQTPSNKVTEKGKYVELRCDPISGHTALYWYRQSLGQGPEFLIYFQGTGAADDSGLPNDRFFAVRPEGSVSTLKIQRTERGDSAVYLCASVEGRPEKLFFGSGTQLSVL.

This clone was counted only a few times. The genes are TRBV6-4 and TRBJ2-2; a possible D gene is TRBD2 (5 bases). V dropped 6 bases and J dropped 0 bases, with 14 bases sitting between them. The CDR3 sequence is 16 residues long. The V gene's germline CDR1 is MRHNA and CDR2 SNTAGT. In DNA form, the CDR3 reads TGTGCCAGCAGCCCCCACCCGGGGTCGAACACCGGGGAGCTGTTTTTT. It encodes CASSPHPGSNTGELFF.

The genes are TRBV5-1 and TRBJ2-6, with no clear D. Germline CDR1 SGHRS, CDR2 YFSETQ. The ends were cut back, 7 bases at V and 0 bases at J, with 8 bases in the middle. This CDR3 has 14 amino acids. DNA of the CDR3: TGCGCCAGCGAACCCGGCTCTGGGGCCAACGTCCTGACTTTC. Its translation is CASEPGSGANVLTF. The variable domain in full, with the rest retrieved from reference TRBV5-1 and TRBJ2-6, is KAGVTQTPRYLIKTRGQQVTLSCSPISGHRSVSWYQQTPGQGLQFLFEYFSETQRNKGNFPGRFSGRQFSNSRSEMNVSTLELGDSALYLCASEPGSGANVLTFGAGSRLTVL.

The chain joins TRBV5-6 to TRBJ2-3; D unclear. Trimming shortened V by 1 base and J by 1 base, and 7 bases separated the two germline ends. Germline V gives CDR1 SGHDT, CDR2 YYEEEE. This CDR3 is built from 14 residues. Written as DNA, the CDR3 is TGTGCCAGCAGCTTGAAAAGGGGCACAGATACGCAGTATTTT. Translated, it gives CASSLKRGTDTQYF. Full variable domain (missing parts from reference TRBV5-6 and TRBJ2-3): DAGVTQSPTHLIKTRGQQVTLRCSPKSGHDTVSWYQQALGQGPQFIFQYYEEEERQRGNFPDRFSGHQFPNYSSELNVNALLLGDSALYLCASSLKRGTDTQYFGPGTRLTVL.

The gene calls are TRBV7-9 and TRBJ2-7, with no clear D. This CDR3 contains 14 residues. The ends were cut back, 8 bases at V and 3 bases at J, with 17 bases in the middle. The germline CDR1 and CDR2 sequences are SEHNR and FQNEAQ (reference sequence). In nucleotides, the CDR3 is TGTGCCAGCTCTATTAGTAGGGCCGTCTACGAGCAGTACTTC. Its translation is CASSISRAVYEQYF.

CDR3 sequence: CASSQDRVGYNEQFF. DNA for the CDR3: TGTGCCAGCAGCCAGGACAGGGTAGGGTACAATGAGCAGTTCTTC. V gene TRBV7-9 combines with J gene TRBJ2-1, with 8 bases lining up with TRBD1. The CDR3 has 15 residues. The V and J ends lost 5 bases and 4 bases, in that order; junction bases with no gene match: 7. CDR1 is SEHNR, CDR2 FQNEAQ, per germline (reference sequence).

This rearrangement joins TRBV6-6 to TRBJ2-1, with TRBD1 as a possible D gene (6 bases). Deletions cut 0 bases from V and 0 bases from J, with 9 bases between. Germline CDR1 MNHNY, CDR2 SVGAGI (reference sequence). This CDR3 spans 16 amino acids. The chain's CDR3 is CASSYSRGSSYNEQFF. The CDR3, as DNA: TGTGCCAGCAGTTACTCGAGGGGGTCCTCCTACAATGAGCAGTTCTTC.

The J gene is TRBJ2-5, the V gene TRBV7-3, with D hard to call. From germline, CDR1 is SGHTA and CDR2 FQGTGA. V dropped 5 bases and J dropped 6 bases, with 19 bases sitting between them. This CDR3 has 15 residues. DNA for the CDR3: TGTGCCAGCAGCCCCCCTCGGACCCCGAGAAAGACCCAGTACTTC. Amino acid sequence: CASSPPRTPRKTQYF.

Regarding this clone: Other DNA sequences in this specimen translate into the identical CDR3. The rearrangement uses TRBV5-1 and TRBJ2-7; either TRBD1 or TRBD2 may supply D (5 bases each). Trimming pared 3 bases from V and 3 bases from J, leaving 10 bases between. CDR1 SGHRS and CDR2 YFSETQ come from the germline V gene. The CDR3 covers 13 residues. Here the CDR3 reads CASSSEGLYEQYF. The CDR3 DNA reads as TGCGCCAGCAGCTCCGAGGGGCTCTACGAGCAGTACTTC.

The genes are TRBV18 and TRBJ1-2; TRBD1 matches 10 bases. Germline loops: CDR1 KGHSH, CDR2 LQKENI. J lost 5 bases, V lost 1 base, and 1 base had no gene match. The CDR3 spans 14 residues. The CDR3 DNA follows: TGTGCCAGCTCACCACAGGGACAGGGGTATGGCTACACCTTC. It yields the protein CASSPQGQGYGYTF.

This sequence joins TRBV5-1 and TRBJ2-1; unclear D gene. Trimming stripped 6 bases from V and 5 bases from J, with 15 bases between. Germline assignment: CDR1 SGHRS and CDR2 YFSETQ. The CDR3 is 14 amino acids. The CDR3 loop reads CASTLALANNEQFF. Here the CDR3 DNA reads TGCGCCAGCACCTTAGCTCTTGCGAACAATGAGCAGTTCTTC.

This chain uses TRBV6-5 with TRBJ2-7, with 7 positions matching TRBD1. Germline V CDR1 and CDR2: MNHEY, SVGAGI. J lost 2 bases, V lost 6 bases, and 7 bases had no gene match. This CDR3 spans 14 amino acids. CDR3 bases: TGTGCCAGCAGCCCCGGGACAGTGCCCTACGAGCAGTACTTC. This encodes CASSPGTVPYEQYF.